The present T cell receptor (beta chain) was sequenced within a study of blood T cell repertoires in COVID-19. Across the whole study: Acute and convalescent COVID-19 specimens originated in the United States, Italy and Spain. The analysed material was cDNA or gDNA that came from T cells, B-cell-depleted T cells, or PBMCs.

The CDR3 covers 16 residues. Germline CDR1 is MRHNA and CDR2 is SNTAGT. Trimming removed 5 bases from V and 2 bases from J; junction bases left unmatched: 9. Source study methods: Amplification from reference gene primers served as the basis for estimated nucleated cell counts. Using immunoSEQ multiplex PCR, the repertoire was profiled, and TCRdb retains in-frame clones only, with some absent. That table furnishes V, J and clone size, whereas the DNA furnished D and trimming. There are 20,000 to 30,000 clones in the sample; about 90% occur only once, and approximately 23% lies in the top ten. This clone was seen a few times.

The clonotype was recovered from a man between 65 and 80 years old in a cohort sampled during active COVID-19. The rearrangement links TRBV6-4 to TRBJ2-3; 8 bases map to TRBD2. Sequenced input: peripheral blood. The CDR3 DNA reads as TGTGCCAGCAGTCCCGGGGCGGGAGGACCCACAGATACGCAGTATTTT. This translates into CASSPGAGGPTDTQYF.